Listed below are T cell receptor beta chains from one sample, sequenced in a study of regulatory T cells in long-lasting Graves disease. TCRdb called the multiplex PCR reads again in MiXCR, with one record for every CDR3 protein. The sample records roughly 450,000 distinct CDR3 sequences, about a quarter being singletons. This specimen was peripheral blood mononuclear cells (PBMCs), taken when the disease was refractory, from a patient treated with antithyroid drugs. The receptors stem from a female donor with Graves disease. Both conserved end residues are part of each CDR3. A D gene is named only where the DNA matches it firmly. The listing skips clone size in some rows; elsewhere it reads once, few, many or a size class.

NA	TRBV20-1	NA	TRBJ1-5	CSAHPLEGGGQPQHF	TGCAGTGCCCACCCCCTCGAAGGGGGTGGACAGCCCCAGCATTTT
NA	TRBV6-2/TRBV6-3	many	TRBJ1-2	CASRPQGSDGYTF	TGTGCCAGCAGGCCACAGGGATCAGATGGCTACACCTTC
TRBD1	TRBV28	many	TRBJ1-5	CASSAWTGLLQPQHF	TGTGCCAGCAGTGCCTGGACAGGGTTGCTCCAGCCCCAGCATTTT
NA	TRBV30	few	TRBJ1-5	CAWGIEQPQHF	TGTGCCTGGGGAATTGAACAGCCCCAGCATTTT
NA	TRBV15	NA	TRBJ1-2	CATSRSGDQYGYTF	TGTGCCACCAGCAGAAGCGGTGATCAGTATGGCTACACCTTC
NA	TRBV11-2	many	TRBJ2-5	CASSLETGPLQETQYF	TGTGCCAGCAGCTTAGAGACGGGACCTCTCCAAGAGACCCAGTACTTC
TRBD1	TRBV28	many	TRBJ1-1	CASSLKGALTTEAFF	TGTGCCAGCAGTTTAAAGGGGGCCCTGACCACTGAAGCTTTCTTT
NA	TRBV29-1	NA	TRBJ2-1	CSGDDTSSYNEQFF	TGCAGCGGCGACGACACAAGCTCCTACAATGAGCAGTTCTTC
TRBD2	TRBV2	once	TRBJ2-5	CASSGTGAIAGGIQETQYF	TGTGCCAGCAGTGGGACAGGGGCAATAGCGGGAGGGATTCAAGAGACCCAGTACTTC
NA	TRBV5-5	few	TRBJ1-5	CASSSGTVLLGQPQHF	TGTGCCAGCAGCTCGGGGACGGTGTTGTTGGGTCAGCCCCAGCATTTT
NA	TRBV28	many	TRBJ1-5	CASSWGPTGLSNQPQHF	TGTGCCAGCAGTTGGGGCCCGACAGGCCTTAGCAATCAGCCCCAGCATTTT
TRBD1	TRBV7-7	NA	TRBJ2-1	CASSRTGTGEQFF	TGTGCTAGCAGCAGGACAGGGACGGGCGAGCAGTTCTTC
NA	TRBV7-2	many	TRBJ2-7	CASSLETEQYF	TGTGCCAGCAGCCTCGAAACTGAGCAGTACTTC
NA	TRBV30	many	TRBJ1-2	CAWLEGYGYTF	TGTGCCTGGTTGGAGGGATATGGCTACACCTTC
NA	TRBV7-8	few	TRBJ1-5	CASSLRTRWSNQPQHF	TGTGCCAGCAGCTTAAGGACAAGATGGAGCAATCAGCCCCAGCATTTT
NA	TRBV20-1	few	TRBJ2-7	CSARGWWETPHEQYF	TGCAGTGCTAGAGGTTGGTGGGAAACCCCGCACGAGCAGTACTTC